A selection of T cell receptor beta chains follows, all from one sample in a study of blood T cell repertoires in COVID-19. Only in-frame clones appear in the TCRdb table, and some are missing; sequencing was by immunoSEQ multiplex PCR. The repertoire holds around 80,000 clones, with around 80% as singletons. The sample was peripheral blood. Every receptor here comes from a man aged 55 to 70 with acute or convalescent COVID-19. CDR3s include the opening cysteine and the closing phenylalanine or tryptophan. Each record gives: clone size, V gene, D gene, J gene, CDR3 protein, CDR3 DNA. The D gene is left open where the match is weak. Expanded clones get a size class; other rows say once, few or many, or leave the size out.

clone size: .
V gene: TRBV7-2
D gene: TRBD1
J gene: TRBJ2-7
CDR3 protein: CASSTRTGPEQYF
CDR3 DNA: TGTGCCAGCAGCACCCGGACAGGGCCCGAGCAGTACTTC

clone size: .
V gene: TRBV29-1
D gene: TRBD1
J gene: TRBJ1-2
CDR3 protein: CSVGLLGQGGNYGYTF
CDR3 DNA: TGCAGCGTCGGGCTATTAGGACAGGGAGGTAACTATGGCTACACCTTC

clone size: once
V gene: TRBV30
D gene: .
J gene: TRBJ2-6
CDR3 protein: CASDKSGRGANVLTF
CDR3 DNA: TGTGCCTCGGACAAATCCGGGAGAGGGGCCAACGTCCTGACTTTC

clone size: .
V gene: TRBV6-2/TRBV6-3
D gene: .
J gene: TRBJ1-3
CDR3 protein: CASSYFVPDSSGNTIYF
CDR3 DNA: TGTGCCAGCAGTTACTTCGTACCGGACAGCTCTGGAAACACCATATATTTT

clone size: .
V gene: TRBV15
D gene: TRBD1
J gene: TRBJ1-2
CDR3 protein: CATSRGGTGAGYTF
CDR3 DNA: TGTGCCACCAGCAGAGGTGGGACAGGGGCTGGCTACACCTTC

clone size: .
V gene: TRBV19
D gene: TRBD1
J gene: TRBJ1-1
CDR3 protein: CASSHQGVWAEAFF
CDR3 DNA: TGTGCCAGTAGTCATCAGGGGGTTTGGGCTGAAGCTTTCTTT

clone size: .
V gene: TRBV5-8
D gene: .
J gene: TRBJ1-2
CDR3 protein: CASSSLGLPREGGYTF
CDR3 DNA: TGTGCCAGCAGCTCCCTTGGCTTACCCAGGGAGGGAGGCTACACCTTC

clone size: .
V gene: TRBV6-5
D gene: .
J gene: TRBJ1-1
CDR3 protein: CASSYNRHPNTEAFF
CDR3 DNA: TGTGCCAGCAGTTACAATCGACACCCGAACACTGAAGCTTTCTTT

clone size: .
V gene: TRBV9
D gene: .
J gene: TRBJ1-5
CDR3 protein: CASSVDGSQPQHF
CDR3 DNA: TGTGCCAGCAGCGTAGATGGGAGTCAGCCCCAGCATTTT

clone size: .
V gene: TRBV10-3
D gene: .
J gene: TRBJ1-4
CDR3 protein: CASPVSTNEKLFF
CDR3 DNA: TGTGCCAGCCCGGTGTCGACTAATGAAAAACTGTTTTTT

clone size: .
V gene: TRBV28
D gene: .
J gene: TRBJ1-1
CDR3 protein: CASSPEMNTEAFF
CDR3 DNA: TGTGCCAGCAGTCCGGAGATGAACACTGAAGCTTTCTTT

clone size: .
V gene: TRBV27
D gene: .
J gene: TRBJ2-7
CDR3 protein: CASSLGSGAHEQYF
CDR3 DNA: TGTGCCAGCAGTTTGGGTAGCGGCGCCCACGAGCAGTACTTC

clone size: .
V gene: TRBV24-1
D gene: .
J gene: TRBJ2-3
CDR3 protein: CATSDATDTQYF
CDR3 DNA: TGTGCCACCAGTGATGCGACAGATACGCAGTATTTT

clone size: .
V gene: TRBV6-5
D gene: .
J gene: TRBJ1-3
CDR3 protein: CASSEGGNTIYF
CDR3 DNA: TGTGCCAGCAGCGAGGGGGGGAACACCATATATTTT

clone size: few
V gene: TRBV7-9
D gene: TRBD1
J gene: TRBJ1-5
CDR3 protein: CASSKGQYQPQHF
CDR3 DNA: TGTGCCAGCAGCAAGGGACAGTATCAGCCCCAGCATTTT

clone size: .
V gene: TRBV7-2
D gene: .
J gene: TRBJ2-2
CDR3 protein: CASSRSTGELFF
CDR3 DNA: TGTGCCAGCAGCCGGAGCACCGGGGAGCTGTTTTTT

clone size: .
V gene: TRBV18
D gene: .
J gene: TRBJ1-6
CDR3 protein: CASSPGGESPLHF
CDR3 DNA: TGTGCCAGCTCACCTGGGGGGGAATCACCCCTCCACTTT

clone size: .
V gene: TRBV6-6
D gene: TRBD1
J gene: TRBJ2-7
CDR3 protein: CASTPQGSSEQYF
CDR3 DNA: TGTGCCAGCACTCCACAGGGGAGTAGCGAGCAGTACTTC

clone size: .
V gene: TRBV27
D gene: .
J gene: TRBJ1-6
CDR3 protein: CASRPGIASPLHF
CDR3 DNA: TGTGCCAGCAGGCCGGGAATTGCTTCACCCCTCCACTTT

clone size: .
V gene: TRBV7-2
D gene: TRBD2
J gene: TRBJ2-3
CDR3 protein: CASSLRPSGTADTQYF
CDR3 DNA: TGTGCCAGCAGCTTACGCCCTAGCGGGACGGCAGATACGCAGTATTTT

clone size: .
V gene: TRBV27
D gene: .
J gene: TRBJ2-3
CDR3 protein: CASSHRSTDTQYF
CDR3 DNA: TGTGCCAGCAGTCATCGGAGCACAGATACGCAGTATTTT

clone size: .
V gene: TRBV11-3
D gene: TRBD1
J gene: TRBJ1-6
CDR3 protein: CASSQQGGNSPLHF
CDR3 DNA: TGTGCCAGCAGCCAACAGGGGGGGAATTCACCCCTCCACTTT

clone size: .
V gene: TRBV2
D gene: .
J gene: TRBJ1-5
CDR3 protein: CASRGGDLLNQPQHF
CDR3 DNA: TGTGCCAGCAGGGGCGGGGATCTACTCAATCAGCCCCAGCATTTT

clone size: .
V gene: TRBV19
D gene: TRBD2
J gene: TRBJ2-1
CDR3 protein: CASSLGLYNEQFF
CDR3 DNA: TGTGCCAGTAGTCTGGGACTATACAATGAGCAGTTCTTC

clone size: .
V gene: TRBV30
D gene: .
J gene: TRBJ1-6
CDR3 protein: CAWSGASYNSPLHF
CDR3 DNA: TGTGCCTGGAGCGGAGCTTCTTATAATTCACCCCTCCACTTT

clone size: .
V gene: TRBV28
D gene: .
J gene: TRBJ1-5
CDR3 protein: CASTTAGSQPQHF
CDR3 DNA: TGTGCCAGCACCACGGCGGGTAGCCAGCCCCAGCATTTT

clone size: .
V gene: TRBV5-6
D gene: .
J gene: TRBJ2-3
CDR3 protein: CASSFLSGDTQYF
CDR3 DNA: TGTGCCAGCAGCTTTTTATCAGGAGATACGCAGTATTTT

clone size: .
V gene: TRBV19
D gene: TRBD1
J gene: TRBJ1-3
CDR3 protein: CASSPWTGGTGNTIYF
CDR3 DNA: TGTGCCAGTAGTCCATGGACAGGGGGCACTGGAAACACCATATATTTT

clone size: .
V gene: TRBV6-6
D gene: .
J gene: TRBJ2-3
CDR3 protein: CASSYSSGLSTDTQYF
CDR3 DNA: TGTGCCAGCAGTTACTCGAGCGGACTTAGCACAGATACGCAGTATTTT

clone size: .
V gene: TRBV18
D gene: TRBD1
J gene: TRBJ2-2
CDR3 protein: CASLQGTGDTGELFF
CDR3 DNA: TGTGCCAGCCTCCAGGGGACAGGGGACACCGGGGAGCTGTTTTTT

clone size: .
V gene: TRBV9
D gene: .
J gene: TRBJ1-2
CDR3 protein: CASSVDVGGGSSGYTF
CDR3 DNA: TGTGCCAGCAGCGTAGATGTTGGGGGCGGGTCAAGTGGCTACACCTTC

clone size: .
V gene: TRBV10-3
D gene: TRBD2
J gene: TRBJ2-1
CDR3 protein: CAISLAGGKGNEQFF
CDR3 DNA: TGTGCCATCAGTTTAGCGGGAGGAAAGGGGAATGAGCAGTTCTTC

clone size: few
V gene: TRBV6-5
D gene: TRBD2
J gene: TRBJ2-1
CDR3 protein: CATSGLGIFEQFF
CDR3 DNA: TGTGCCACCTCGGGACTAGGCATTTTTGAGCAGTTCTTC

clone size: once
V gene: TRBV3-1/TRBV3-2
D gene: TRBD2
J gene: TRBJ2-3
CDR3 protein: CASSRLSGSAEGGDTQYF
CDR3 DNA: TGTGCCAGCAGCCGGCTTAGCGGGAGCGCGGAGGGGGGAGATACGCAGTATTTT

clone size: .
V gene: TRBV2
D gene: .
J gene: TRBJ1-1
CDR3 protein: CASSGNRGTEAFF
CDR3 DNA: TGTGCCAGCAGTGGTAATAGGGGTACTGAAGCTTTCTTT

clone size: .
V gene: TRBV3-1/TRBV3-2
D gene: .
J gene: TRBJ2-5
CDR3 protein: CASSPHEETQYF
CDR3 DNA: TGTGCCAGCAGCCCCCATGAGGAGACCCAGTACTTC

clone size: .
V gene: TRBV28
D gene: .
J gene: TRBJ2-7
CDR3 protein: CASSLRGGEQYF
CDR3 DNA: TGTGCCAGCAGTTTACGGGGTGGCGAGCAGTACTTC

clone size: .
V gene: TRBV7-2
D gene: TRBD1
J gene: TRBJ1-1
CDR3 protein: CASSSLWTGPLNTEAFF
CDR3 DNA: TGTGCCAGCAGCTCCCTATGGACAGGCCCCCTGAACACTGAAGCTTTCTTT

clone size: .
V gene: TRBV4-2
D gene: TRBD2
J gene: TRBJ2-2
CDR3 protein: CASSQVSAGGTTGELFF
CDR3 DNA: TGTGCCAGCAGCCAAGTTTCAGCGGGAGGGACGACCGGGGAGCTGTTTTTT

clone size: .
V gene: TRBV18
D gene: TRBD1
J gene: TRBJ1-5
CDR3 protein: CASSPGQGSNQPQHF
CDR3 DNA: TGTGCCAGCTCACCGGGACAGGGTAGCAATCAGCCCCAGCATTTT

clone size: .
V gene: TRBV25-1
D gene: .
J gene: TRBJ2-3
CDR3 protein: CASSAPVRRGTDTQYF
CDR3 DNA: TGTGCCAGCAGCGCCCCTGTGCGGCGTGGCACAGATACGCAGTATTTT

clone size: .
V gene: TRBV19
D gene: .
J gene: TRBJ2-7
CDR3 protein: CASGTGYEQYF
CDR3 DNA: TGTGCCAGCGGTACCGGTTACGAGCAGTACTTC

clone size: once
V gene: TRBV6-5
D gene: .
J gene: TRBJ1-3
CDR3 protein: CASSQGSSGNTIYF
CDR3 DNA: TGTGCCAGCAGCCAGGGCAGCTCTGGAAACACCATATATTTT

clone size: .
V gene: TRBV7-6
D gene: TRBD1
J gene: TRBJ2-2
CDR3 protein: CASSQGQPNTGELFF
CDR3 DNA: TGTGCCAGCAGCCAGGGACAGCCGAACACCGGGGAGCTGTTTTTT

clone size: .
V gene: TRBV6-4
D gene: TRBD1
J gene: TRBJ1-6
CDR3 protein: CASSRQGAKTPLHF
CDR3 DNA: TGTGCCAGCAGTCGACAGGGGGCCAAGACACCCCTCCACTTT

clone size: .
V gene: TRBV7-9
D gene: TRBD2
J gene: TRBJ2-1
CDR3 protein: CASSFRSGTRARGANEQFF
CDR3 DNA: TGTGCCAGCAGCTTCAGAAGCGGGACTAGGGCTAGAGGGGCCAATGAGCAGTTCTTC

clone size: .
V gene: TRBV7-9
D gene: .
J gene: TRBJ1-2
CDR3 protein: CASSLIDYGYTF
CDR3 DNA: TGTGCCAGCAGCTTGATAGACTATGGCTACACCTTC

clone size: .
V gene: TRBV6-5
D gene: TRBD2
J gene: TRBJ2-7
CDR3 protein: CASSLTSGSYEQYF
CDR3 DNA: TGTGCCAGCAGCTTGACTAGCGGTTCCTACGAGCAGTACTTC